The TCR beta chain described here comes from a study of monozygotic twins with inflammatory bowel disease. Germline lookup yields CDR1 LGHNA and CDR2 YSLEER. The CDR3 is made up of 15 amino acids. TCRdb processed the 5' RACE reads again and assigns one entry to each CDR3 protein, with no DNA. Reported are 110,000 to 150,000 distinct CDR3 sequences; the ten largest clones contain roughly 1.2%. Material for sequencing was blood. The chain links TRBV4-3 to TRBJ2-1; there is no DNA to check the TCRdb D call of TRBD2. This TCR came from a human donor with ulcerative colitis or Crohn's disease, or a healthy co-twin of an affected twin (not recorded which). Here the CDR3 reads CASSQLTSRDNEQFF.